Below are 20 T cell receptor beta chains sequenced from a single sample in a study of T cell responses to AZD1222 COVID-19 vaccine (dated by TCRdb to the early 2020s). The library was obtained by the immunoSEQ multiplex PCR assay. As stored in TCRdb, this immuneACCESS dataset retains in-frame rearrangements with V and J assigned. A fraction of the clones does not appear; measured against another copy, unresolved V genes explain less than half of the discrepancy, and the remainder lacks a known reason. The sample yields fewer than 200,000 clones; around 88% were counted once. Approximately 1% of the sample is in the top ten clones. This specimen's time point label, per the study, means: about 28 days (+/-7) after the second vaccine dose. This sample comprised peripheral blood, obtained 28 days after the second AZD1222 dose. These receptors came from an adult who received the AZD1222 COVID-19 vaccine.

The chain is built from TRBV7-6 and TRBJ2-5; D might be TRBD1 or TRBD2, each matching 5 bases. V lost 5 bases and J 3 bases, leaving 16 bases between the germline ends. The CDR3 contains 15 residues. Germline CDR1 SGHVS, CDR2 FNYEAQ. The CDR3 DNA is TGTGCCAGCAGCAGAACCGGGACGGTAAAAGAGACCCAGTACTTC. Protein product: CASSRTGTVKETQYF.

This sequence joins TRBV18 and TRBJ1-1; possibly TRBD1 for D (5 bases). This CDR3 has 14 amino acids. The germline gives CDR1 KGHSH, CDR2 LQKENI. Trimming removed 1 base from V and 8 bases from J, with 14 bases in between. The CDR3 DNA reads TGTGCCAGCTCACCACTGGGACGGAGCATCGAAGCTTTCTTT. It encodes CASSPLGRSIEAFF.

The CDR3: CASSTRTSLAKNIQYF. The CDR3 DNA follows: TGTGCCAGCAGCACCCGGACTAGCCTTGCCAAAAACATTCAGTACTTC. This rearrangement joins TRBV7-8 to TRBJ2-4; TRBD2 agrees at 8 bases. V was clipped by 5 bases and J by 1 base; unmatched bases: 7. Per germline, CDR1 SGHVS and CDR2 FQNEAQ. This CDR3 region has 16 residues.

This chain connects TRBV7-9 to TRBJ2-1, with 8 bases matching TRBD1. The germline CDR1 and CDR2 sequences are SEHNR and FQNEAQ (reference sequence). With 5 bases clipped from V and 4 bases from J, the junction kept 7 bases outside the gene matches. The CDR3 is 15 amino acids. The CDR3 protein is CASSPTGGTYNEQFF. The CDR3 DNA is TGTGCCAGCAGCCCCACAGGGGGGACATACAATGAGCAGTTCTTC.

This clone was seen a single time. The chain joins TRBV9 to TRBJ2-1; 8 bases agree with TRBD2. Losses at the gene ends were 5 bases for V and 6 bases for J; bases not matched to a gene: 13. Per the germline V gene, CDR1 is SGDLS and CDR2 is YYNGEE. The CDR3 spans 16 residues. In DNA, the CDR3 is TGTGCCAGCAGTCCCCCCATGGGCGGGGGGCCCAATGAGCAGTTCTTC. Its translation is CASSPPMGGGPNEQFF.

V and J are TRBV3-1 (or the pseudogene TRBV3-2) and TRBJ1-3; no firm D call. Trimming removed 4 bases from V and 0 bases from J, with 13 bases in between. CDR3 length: 16 amino acids. CDR1 LGHDT and CDR2 YNNKEL come from the germline V gene (reference sequence). CDR3 loop: CASSPSRLRSGNTIYF. CDR3 coding DNA: TGTGCCAGCAGCCCCAGCAGACTTCGCTCTGGAAACACCATATATTTT.

The gene calls are TRBV18 and TRBJ2-5, with 7 nucleotides matching TRBD2. Germline values: CDR1 KGHSH, CDR2 LQKENI. V lost 3 bases, J lost 1 base, and 5 bases stayed unmatched. The CDR3 is 15 residues long. CDR3 sequence (DNA): TGTGCCAGCTCACCCCGGGTAGCGGGCCAAGAGACCCAGTACTTC. Translation gives CASSPRVAGQETQYF.

This sequence joins TRBV7-9 and TRBJ1-6, with a weak D call TRBD1 (6 bases). Germline lookup yields CDR1 SEHNR and CDR2 FQNEAQ (reference sequence). Trimming took 2 bases from V and 2 from J, leaving 13 bases between them. The length of the CDR3 is 17 residues. Written as DNA, the CDR3 is TGTGCCAGCAGCTTATTACAGGGTCGGACCTATAATTCACCCCTCCACTTT. This codes for CASSLLQGRTYNSPLHF.

The chain combines TRBV2 with TRBJ1-1; 10 positions match TRBD1. The CDR3 covers 14 residues. V gave up 4 bases and J gave up 4 bases; unmatched junction bases: 3. From germline, CDR1 is SNHLY and CDR2 FYNNEI. For the CDR3, the DNA is TGTGCCAGCAGTGTGACAGGGGGCATCACTGAAGCTTTCTTT. This sequence encodes CASSVTGGITEAFF.

The V gene is TRBV5-4, the J gene TRBJ1-5; D unclear. V gave up 0 bases and J gave up 2 bases, with 9 bases separating them. The germline V gene has CDR1 SGHNT and CDR2 YYREEE (reference sequence). The CDR3 extends over 15 amino acids. Here the CDR3 reads CASSLVLGGNQPQHF. CDR3 bases: TGTGCCAGCAGCTTGGTGTTGGGCGGCAATCAGCCCCAGCATTTT.

This chain joins TRBV7-8 and TRBJ1-1; D not certain. This CDR3 contains 14 residues. Between the trimmed V and J ends, which lost 2 bases and 6 bases, there was a span of 13 bases. The germline gives CDR1 SGHVS, CDR2 FQNEAQ. The CDR3 here is CASSLSIKAPEAFF. The CDR3 DNA reads as TGTGCCAGCAGCTTATCAATCAAGGCGCCTGAAGCTTTCTTT.

This clone has only a few counts. The V gene is TRBV19, the J gene TRBJ2-1; no definite D call. From germline, CDR1 is LNHDA and CDR2 SQIVND (reference sequence). Trimming took off 6 bases at V and 3 bases at J, with 9 bases between the two ends. The CDR3 has 13 amino acids. This CDR3 is CASSWSRYNEQFF. CDR3 coding DNA: TGTGCCAGTAGCTGGAGCCGCTACAATGAGCAGTTCTTC.

The CDR3 spells CSGRTERQNEQFF. DNA of the CDR3: TGCAGCGGCAGGACAGAAAGGCAGAATGAGCAGTTCTTC. This chain uses TRBV29-1 with TRBJ2-1; maybe TRBD1 (6 bases). Germline CDR1 and CDR2: SQVTM and ANQGSEA. This CDR3 spans 13 amino acids. The V end lost 7 bases, the J end lost 7 bases, and 17 bases lay between the germline ends.

The V call is TRBV4-1, the J call TRBJ1-5, with TRBD1 as a possible D gene (6 bases). This CDR3 contains 13 residues. V lost 0 bases, J lost 16 bases, and 16 bases lay in between. Germline V CDR1 and CDR2: MGHRA, YSYEKL. The CDR3 DNA sequence: TGCGCCAGCAGCCAAGATCCGGACAGTTCAAAACATTTT. Residues: CASSQDPDSSKHF.

About this clone itself: This same CDR3 is encoded by further DNA sequences in the sample. This chain uses TRBV6-5 with TRBJ2-3; the D is unclear. Trimming took 5 bases from V and 0 from J, leaving 3 bases between them. The CDR3 is 12 amino acids. From germline, CDR1 is MNHEY and CDR2 SVGAGI. CDR3 loop: CASSRSTDTQYF. CDR3 nucleotides: TGTGCCAGCAGTCGGAGCACAGATACGCAGTATTTT.

The gene calls are TRBV4-1 and TRBJ1-4, with 7 bases fitting TRBD1. The CDR3 is 15 amino acids. Trimming cost V 4 bases and J 4 bases; bases outside gene matches: 6. In germline, CDR1 is MGHRA, CDR2 YSYEKL. The CDR3 nucleotides read TGCGCCAGCAGCCTCTCCGGGACAGTTAATGAAAAACTGTTTTTT. This encodes CASSLSGTVNEKLFF.

This sequence joins TRBV5-1 and TRBJ2-1, with TRBD2 identical over 7 bases. Trimming removed 5 bases from V and 1 base from J; junction bases left unmatched: 9. The germline V gene encodes CDR1 SGHRS and CDR2 YFSETQ. This CDR3 is 16 amino acids long. CDR3: CASRTGGTPSYNEQFF. The CDR3 DNA reads as TGCGCCAGCAGAACCGGGGGGACTCCTTCCTACAATGAGCAGTTCTTC.

The chain links TRBV12-3 or TRBV12-4 to TRBJ2-7; D is unclear. The ends were cut back, 5 bases at V and 0 bases at J, with 8 bases in the middle. The CDR3 runs to 13 residues. The DNA of the CDR3 is TGTGCCAGCAGTCTCTCATCCTCCTACGAGCAGTACTTC. Its protein product is CASSLSSSYEQYF.

This clone was recorded only once. The chain employs TRBV7-2 and TRBJ1-6; tentative D call: TRBD1 (5 bases). CDR1 SGHTA and CDR2 FQGNSA come from the germline V gene. V shed 1 base and J shed 9 bases, with 16 bases lying between them. The CDR3 totals 16 residues. The CDR3 loop is CASSLGGGSIGSPLHF. CDR3 in DNA: TGTGCCAGCAGCTTAGGCGGGGGATCCATCGGTTCACCCCTCCACTTT.

The chain is built from TRBV7-7 and TRBJ2-1; 9 bases fit TRBD2. The CDR3 has 15 amino acids. In germline, CDR1 is SSHAT, CDR2 FNYEAQ (reference sequence). Germline trimming cut 5 bases from V and 2 bases from J; bases unmatched to any gene: 4. In nucleotides, the CDR3 is TGTGCCAGCAGCCTATCTAGCGGGGCCTACAATGAGCAGTTCTTC. It specifies CASSLSSGAYNEQFF.